These 26 T cell receptor beta chains originate from one sample sequenced in a study of early T cells in non-severe SARS-CoV-2 infection. TCRdb re-called the 5' RACE reads with MiXCR, one entry per CDR3 protein. Of about 56,000 distinct CDR3 sequences in the sample, about 10% were seen once. The sequencing input was whole blood. These receptors all come from an adult who was a healthcare worker with PCR-confirmed SARS-CoV-2 infection or an uninfected control (not recorded which).

The rearrangement joins TRBV6-2 or TRBV6-3 to TRBJ2-1; D gene unclear. Germline V gene sequence: CDR1 MNHEY, CDR2 SVGEGT. The CDR3 totals 12 residues. V was shortened by 6 bases and J by 1 base, with 4 bases between the two germline ends. The CDR3 DNA reads as TGTGCCAGCAGACGGTCCTACAATGAGCAGTTCTTC. Its protein is CASRRSYNEQFF.

This clonotype has at least ten counts. The chain joins TRBV10-3 to TRBJ2-1; 9 positions match TRBD2. After removal of 5 bases from V and 9 bases from J, the junction contained 11 bases not matched to a gene. The CDR3 is 15 amino acids. Germline-derived CDR1 and CDR2 are ENHRY and SYGVKD. The CDR3 region has the DNA TGTGCCATCAGTCCGTCCTTAGCGGGAGTTGGTGAGCAGTTCTTC. It yields the protein CAISPSLAGVGEQFF.

This clonotype has a count of ten or more. The rearrangement links TRBV12-3 or TRBV12-4 to TRBJ2-1, with TRBD2 matching 10 bases. CDR3 size: 17 residues. V shed 5 bases, J shed 5 bases, and the junction held 12 bases outside the gene matches. CDR3 nucleotides: TGTGCCAGCAGTCCCCGGAGGTCTAGCGGGAGAAACAATGAGCAGTTCTTC. Protein sequence: CASSPRRSSGRNNEQFF.

This clonotype was observed many times. The chain combines TRBV5-1 with TRBJ2-1; TRBD2 matches at 11 bases. V lost 4 bases to trimming and J lost 0 bases; unmatched junction nucleotides: 12. The germline CDR1 and CDR2 sequences are SGHRS and YFSETQ. This CDR3 contains 19 residues. CDR3 sequence (DNA): TGCGCCAGCAGCCGTGATTCTAGCGGGAGGCCTAGCTCCTACAATGAGCAGTTCTTC. Encoded protein: CASSRDSSGRPSSYNEQFF. Complete variable domain (other parts from reference TRBV5-1 and TRBJ2-1): KAGVTQTPRYLIKTRGQQVTLSCSPISGHRSVSWYQQTPGQGLQFLFEYFSETQRNKGNFPGRFSGRQFSNSRSEMNVSTLELGDSALYLCASSRDSSGRPSSYNEQFFGPGTRLTVL.

This clonotype appeared many times. J is TRBJ2-1 and V is TRBV9; tentative D call: TRBD1 (5 bases). Trimming left V 4 bases short and J 4 bases short, with 15 bases between. CDR3 size: 15 residues. The V gene's germline CDR1 is SGDLS and CDR2 YYNGEE. The CDR3 loop is CASSPVAGFYNEQFF. CDR3 coding DNA: TGTGCCAGCAGCCCCGTCGCAGGGTTTTACAATGAGCAGTTCTTC.

The gene calls are TRBV7-8 and TRBJ2-5; TRBD1 aligns across 7 bases. The length of the CDR3 is 14 residues. Unmatched junction bases numbered 11, after V lost 5 bases and J lost 8 bases. Germline V CDR1 and CDR2: SGHVS, FQNEAQ. CDR3 coding DNA: TGTGCCAGCAGCCCGACAGGGATGATTGAAACCCAGTACTTC. Residues: CASSPTGMIETQYF. Full variable domain (rest looked up from reference TRBV7-8 and TRBJ2-5): GAGVSQSPRYKVAKRGQDVALRCDPISGHVSLFWYQQALGQGPEFLTYFQNEAQLDKSGLPSDRFFAERPEGSVSTLKIQRTQQEDSAVYLCASSPTGMIETQYFGPGTRLLVL.

This clonotype was counted only a few times. This chain connects TRBV24-1 to TRBJ2-3, with 8 bases aligning to TRBD1. This CDR3 is 15 amino acids long. Germline V gives CDR1 KGHDR, CDR2 SFDVKD. Trimming took 6 bases from V and 4 from J; bases not matched to a gene: 8. CDR3 in amino acids: CATSPGQGRADTQYF. DNA of the CDR3: TGTGCCACCAGTCCTGGACAGGGTCGGGCAGATACGCAGTATTTT.

This clonotype was picked up many times. Here the CDR3 reads CASSPRTSGNTGELFF. DNA of the CDR3: TGCGCCAGCAGCCCCCGGACTAGCGGCAACACCGGGGAGCTGTTTTTT. The rearrangement joins TRBV5-1 to TRBJ2-2; TRBD2 agrees at 10 bases. After removal of 4 bases from V and 2 bases from J, the junction contained 5 bases not matched to a gene. Germline loops: CDR1 SGHRS, CDR2 YFSETQ. CDR3 size: 16 residues.

The CDR3 spells CASTGTVEETQYF. Written as DNA, the CDR3 is TGTGCCAGCACCGGGACAGTTGAAGAGACCCAGTACTTC. This chain connects TRBV25-1 to TRBJ2-5, with 7 bases aligning to TRBD1. Germline CDR1 MGHDK, CDR2 SYGVNS. The CDR3 runs 13 residues. The ends lost 7 bases at V and 3 bases at J; junction bases unmatched: 5. The variable domain in full, with the rest retrieved from reference TRBV25-1 and TRBJ2-5, is EADIYQTPRYLVIGTGKKITLECSQTMGHDKMYWYQQDPGMELHLIHYSYGVNSTEKGDLSSESTVSRIRTEHFPLTLESARPSHTSQYLCASTGTVEETQYFGPGTRLLVL.

In its sample, this clonotype was seen a few times. The chain uses TRBV20-1 and TRBJ2-5, with D possibly called TRBD1 or TRBD2 (6 bases each). CDR3 length: 18 residues. Germline CDR1 and CDR2: DFQATT and SNEGSKA (reference sequence). V lost 3 bases to trimming and J lost 2 bases, with 25 bases between them. DNA of the CDR3: TGCAGTGCTAGCCTCCACCACGGGGGCTATGAGATGCAAGAGACCCAGTACTTC. This sequence encodes CSASLHHGGYEMQETQYF.

The rearrangement joins TRBV12-3 or TRBV12-4 to TRBJ2-3; D may be TRBD2 (6 bases). The CDR3 spans 13 residues. V was shortened by 3 bases and J by 6 bases, with 10 bases between the two germline ends. This CDR3 is CASSFLSGDTQYF. Here the CDR3 DNA reads TGTGCCAGCAGTTTTTTGAGCGGGGATACGCAGTATTTT.

The chain joins TRBV20-1 to TRBJ2-7; D not resolved. Germline CDR1 is DFQATT and CDR2 is SNEGSKA (reference sequence). The germline V and J ends were trimmed by 0 bases and 7 bases, with 16 bases remaining between them. The CDR3 loop spans 14 amino acids. The CDR3 region is CSARDPGGPGEQYF. For the CDR3, the DNA is TGCAGTGCTAGAGATCCCGGCGGCCCTGGGGAGCAGTACTTC.

This clonotype was seen many times. V and J are TRBV27 and TRBJ1-5; the D is unclear. The V end lost 1 base, the J end lost 5 bases, and 3 bases lay between the germline ends. Looked up from germline, CDR1 is MNHEY and CDR2 is SMNVEV (reference sequence). This CDR3 is 12 amino acids long. The CDR3 coding sequence is TGTGCCAGCAGTTTATTGGATCAGCCCCAGCATTTT. This gives the protein CASSLLDQPQHF.

The chain employs TRBV7-3 and TRBJ2-7; unclear D gene. Trimming stripped 0 bases from V and 3 bases from J, with 6 bases between. Germline V gene data show CDR1 as SGHTA and CDR2 as FQGTGA. CDR3 length: 13 amino acids. The CDR3 nucleotides read TGTGCCAGCAGCTTAACGGACGGCTACGAGCAGTACTTC. Its translation: CASSLTDGYEQYF.

In this sample, this clonotype turned up many times. The chain couples TRBV29-1 to TRBJ2-1, with a weak D call TRBD2 (6 bases). Germline assignment: CDR1 SQVTM and CDR2 ANQGSEA. This CDR3 contains 14 residues. V was trimmed by 6 bases and J by 3 bases, leaving 15 bases between them. CDR3 residues: CSVGASAFYNEQFF. CDR3 nucleotide sequence: TGCAGCGTCGGGGCTAGCGCATTCTACAATGAGCAGTTCTTC.

The gene calls are TRBV7-2 and TRBJ1-2; D gene unclear. Germline assignment: CDR1 SGHTA and CDR2 FQGNSA. Trimming took 4 bases from V and 7 from J, leaving 10 bases between them. The CDR3 runs to 12 residues. The CDR3: CASSSYHSGYTF. The CDR3, as DNA: TGTGCCAGCAGCTCCTATCATAGTGGCTACACCTTC.

This clonotype was observed a handful of times. The rearrangement links TRBV20-1 to TRBJ2-1; 14 bases line up with TRBD2. V gave up 6 bases and J gave up 6 bases; unmatched junction bases: 16. CDR3 length equals 18 residues. Germline assignment: CDR1 DFQATT and CDR2 SNEGSKA (reference sequence). The CDR3 DNA reads TGCAGTGCGAACAAAGGAGGACTAGCGGGAGGTGGCGGCAATGAGCAGTTCTTC. Protein sequence: CSANKGGLAGGGGNEQFF.

At least ten counts were recorded for this clonotype. V usage is TRBV10-3 and J usage is TRBJ1-1, with 7 bases identical to TRBD1. From germline, CDR1 is ENHRY and CDR2 SYGVKD. The J segment lost 2 bases and the V segment lost 0 bases, leaving 3 bases of the junction unmatched. The CDR3 loop spans 15 amino acids. This CDR3 reads CAISESGTANTEAFF. As DNA, the CDR3 is TGTGCCATCAGTGAGTCAGGGACAGCTAACACTGAAGCTTTCTTT.

The V call is TRBV4-1, the J call TRBJ2-7; D is undetermined. Germline V gene sequence: CDR1 MGHRA, CDR2 YSYEKL. The CDR3 totals 14 residues. Trimming took off 1 base at V and 0 bases at J, with 7 bases between the two ends. CDR3 sequence: CASSQVRSSYEQYF. CDR3 coding DNA: TGCGCCAGCAGCCAAGTTCGGAGCTCCTACGAGCAGTACTTC.

This clonotype showed up just a few times. The V gene is TRBV6-6, the J gene TRBJ2-2; 12 bases align to TRBD2. J lost 3 bases, V lost 2 bases, and 7 bases had no gene match. The CDR3 has 18 amino acids. The V gene's germline CDR1 is MNHNY and CDR2 SVGAGI (reference sequence). CDR3 sequence (DNA): TGTGCCAGCAGTTACGCCGGGACTAGCGGGTTGTACACCGGGGAGCTGTTTTTT. Its translation: CASSYAGTSGLYTGELFF.

This clonotype was observed a few times. V gene TRBV7-9 combines with J gene TRBJ1-2; a possible D gene is TRBD1 (5 bases). Germline loops: CDR1 SEHNR, CDR2 FQNEAQ (reference sequence). The CDR3 spans 14 residues. The V and J ends lost 2 bases and 5 bases respectively, with 12 bases between them. CDR3 sequence reads: CASSLHGAAYGYTF. The CDR3 DNA reads as TGTGCCAGCAGCTTACATGGGGCAGCTTATGGCTACACCTTC.

This clonotype was seen only a few times. The chain links TRBV28 to TRBJ2-3; D gene unclear. CDR3 length: 13 residues. Trimming shortened V by 5 bases and J by 1 base, and 7 bases separated the two germline ends. Per the germline V gene, CDR1 is MDHEN and CDR2 is SYDVKM. CDR3 nucleotides: TGTGCCAGCAGTCAGGCGGGCACAGATACGCAGTATTTT. Translating gives CASSQAGTDTQYF.

This clonotype was seen repeatedly, ten times or more. This sequence joins TRBV6-4 and TRBJ2-1, with TRBD2 identical over 10 bases. The CDR3 sequence is 16 residues long. Unmatched junction bases numbered 7, after V lost 8 bases and J lost 0 bases. CDR1 is MRHNA, CDR2 SNTAGT, per germline. CDR3 nucleotides: TGTGCCAGCTCCAGGACTAGCGGTAGCTCCTACAATGAGCAGTTCTTC. It is translated as CASSRTSGSSYNEQFF.

This clonotype was counted once. The chain joins TRBV5-1 to TRBJ2-7; D is undetermined. V was shortened by 4 bases and J by 7 bases, with 18 bases between the two germline ends. From germline, CDR1 is SGHRS and CDR2 YFSETQ. This CDR3 spans 14 amino acids. DNA for the CDR3: TGCGCCAGCAGCCAAGGCGACTGGGCTAGGGAGCAGTACTTC. It is translated as CASSQGDWAREQYF.

This clonotype has just a few counts. DNA of the CDR3: TGTGCCAGCAGTACCCCGGGAGTCCCAGCCAACTATGGCTACACCTTC. Translating it yields CASSTPGVPANYGYTF. The chain links TRBV5-6 to TRBJ1-2; D is ambiguous. Per germline, CDR1 SGHDT and CDR2 YYEEEE. Trimming left V 5 bases short and J 2 bases short, with 19 bases between. The CDR3 consists of 16 residues.

This clonotype appeared many times. This rearrangement joins TRBV29-1 to TRBJ2-5; TRBD2 matches at 8 bases. The CDR3 has 16 residues. Germline lookup yields CDR1 SQVTM and CDR2 ANQGSEA. After removal of 5 bases from V and 2 bases from J, the junction contained 13 bases not matched to a gene. The CDR3 bases are TGCAGCGTTCAGGCAGTTACTAGCGGAGCACAAGAGACCCAGTACTTC. It translates to CSVQAVTSGAQETQYF.